One and the same sample provided the 14 T cell receptor beta chains below, sequenced in a study of blood T cell repertoires in COVID-19. Data came from immunoSEQ multiplex PCR; TCRdb stores just in-frame clones and leaves some out. Of more than 60,000 clones in the sample, 75% to 90% were seen once. Sequenced sample: peripheral blood. The receptor set was obtained from an older man with COVID-19, enrolled during active disease.

DNA of the CDR3: TGTGCCAGCAGCAAAAATCAGGGGGACGACTATGGCTACACCTTC. Protein sequence: CASSKNQGDDYGYTF. This chain joins TRBV4-2 and TRBJ1-2, with TRBD1 matching 7 bases. V was pared by 5 bases and J by 3 bases, with 9 bases of the junction left unmatched. Germline CDR1 and CDR2: LGHNA and YNFKEQ. The CDR3 consists of 15 residues.

The chain recombines TRBV28 with TRBJ1-1; D is possibly TRBD1 (5 bases). Germline CDR1 is MDHEN and CDR2 is SYDVKM. Deletions cut 5 bases from V and 0 bases from J, with 16 bases between. CDR3 length equals 16 residues. The CDR3 bases are TGTGCCAGCAGTCCCCGGGAGGGACCCATGAACACTGAAGCTTTCTTT. Protein sequence: CASSPREGPMNTEAFF.

This clone was found once. This chain links TRBV5-1 with TRBJ2-2; 8 bases fit TRBD1. The CDR3 spans 16 residues. V lost 2 bases and J lost 0; bases outside the gene matches: 3. CDR1 is SGHRS and CDR2 is YFSETQ in the germline V gene. The CDR3 is CASSFGTGSNTGELFF. The CDR3 region has the DNA TGCGCCAGCAGCTTTGGGACAGGTTCGAACACCGGGGAGCTGTTTTTT.

The V and J genes are TRBV6-1 and TRBJ2-3; 8 bases align to TRBD2. The CDR3 spans 15 residues. Germline assignment: CDR1 MNHNS and CDR2 SASEGT. Trimming cost V 1 base and J 3 bases; bases outside gene matches: 3. The DNA of the CDR3 is TGTGCCAGCAGTGAAGATAGCGGGGAAACAGATACGCAGTATTTT. This gives the protein CASSEDSGETDTQYF.

J is TRBJ1-1 and V is TRBV5-1; D might be TRBD1 (5 bases). The CDR3 is made up of 13 amino acids. V gave up 6 bases and J gave up 5 bases, with 14 bases separating them. Germline V gene lookup returns CDR1 SGHRS and CDR2 YFSETQ. CDR3 in amino acids: CASKKQGGTEAFF. The CDR3 coding sequence is TGCGCCAGCAAAAAGCAGGGAGGGACTGAAGCTTTCTTT.

The rearrangement links TRBV5-4 to TRBJ1-6, with TRBD1 matching over 9 bases. Germline CDR1 and CDR2: SGHNT and YYREEE (reference sequence). This CDR3 has 15 amino acids. The trim removed 2 bases at V and 7 bases at J, leaving 4 bases unmatched. CDR3 sequence reads: CASSFRDRANSPLHF. CDR3 nucleotide sequence: TGTGCCAGCAGCTTCCGGGACAGGGCGAATTCACCCCTCCACTTT.

This chain uses TRBV6-2 or TRBV6-3 with TRBJ2-7; D gene unclear. The V end was cut by 0 bases, the J end by 0 bases, with 9 bases between. The CDR3 is 15 amino acids. CDR1 is MNHEY and CDR2 is SVGEGT in the germline V gene. CDR3 sequence: CASSYSIQFSYEQYF. CDR3 DNA: TGTGCCAGCAGTTACTCGATACAATTCTCCTACGAGCAGTACTTC.

This clone turned up a few times. This chain connects TRBV2 to TRBJ2-7; 9 bases are a match to TRBD2. V lost 8 bases and J lost 3; bases outside the gene matches: 8. The CDR3 extends over 14 amino acids. In germline, CDR1 is SNHLY, CDR2 FYNNEI. CDR3 sequence (DNA): TGTGCCAGCTTAGAGACTAGCGGAGGCTACGAGCAGTACTTC. Translation: CASLETSGGYEQYF. The full variable domain, completed using reference TRBV2 and TRBJ2-7, is EPEVTQTPSHQVTQMGQEVILRCVPISNHLYFYWYRQILGQKVEFLVSFYNNEISEKSEIFDDQFSVERPDGSNFTLKIRSTKLEDSAMYFCASLETSGGYEQYFGPGTRLTVT.

The chain joins TRBV13 to TRBJ2-5; 7 bases agree with TRBD2. Germline V gives CDR1 PRHDT, CDR2 FYEKMQ (reference sequence). The CDR3 is 15 amino acids. V trimming: 0 bases; J trimming: 4 bases; junction bases outside the gene matches: 5. CDR3 protein: CASSLGGQRGETQYF. Written as DNA, the CDR3 is TGTGCCAGCAGCTTAGGCGGGCAGCGGGGAGAGACCCAGTACTTC.

The V and J genes are TRBV5-1 and TRBJ2-7; TRBD1 matches 12 bases. CDR1 and CDR2 (germline): SGHRS, YFSETQ. V dropped 4 bases and J dropped 5; count of bases not matched to a gene: 4. This CDR3 has 14 residues. CDR3 in DNA: TGCGCCAGCAGCCGGGGACAGGGGGCCCACGAGCAGTACTTC. It codes for CASSRGQGAHEQYF.

V gene TRBV7-2 combines with J gene TRBJ1-3; D ambiguous. The ends were cut back, 5 bases at V and 0 bases at J, with 8 bases in the middle. The CDR3 consists of 14 residues. Germline assignment: CDR1 SGHTA and CDR2 FQGNSA. The CDR3 DNA is TGTGCCAGCAGCATCAGTAACTCTGGAAACACCATATATTTT. Protein product: CASSISNSGNTIYF.

This clone occurred once. V is TRBV6-5 and J is TRBJ1-5; D may be TRBD1 (6 bases). V was clipped by 6 bases and J by 7 bases, with 19 bases between them. Germline CDR1 is MNHEY and CDR2 is SVGAGI. This CDR3 spans 15 amino acids. CDR3 in DNA: TGTGCCAGCAGCCCCCGAAGGGGGTTTCGCCAGCCCCAGCATTTT. It specifies CASSPRRGFRQPQHF.

The rearrangement uses TRBV7-2 and TRBJ1-6; D is uncertain. CDR3 size: 16 residues. Trimming pared 6 bases from V and 0 bases from J, leaving 12 bases between. Germline V gene sequence: CDR1 SGHTA, CDR2 FQGNSA. The CDR3 DNA is TGTGCCAGCAGGTTGGGCACTAGCTCCTATAATTCACCCCTCCACTTT. Translation gives CASRLGTSSYNSPLHF.

The rearrangement uses TRBV12-3 or TRBV12-4 and TRBJ2-1; D unclear. The CDR3 runs to 11 residues. V shed 6 bases and J shed 4 bases, with 4 bases lying between them. The CDR3 loop reads CASREYNEQFF. CDR3 in DNA: TGTGCCAGCAGAGAGTACAATGAGCAGTTCTTC.